This TCR beta chain was identified in a study of T-cell memory formation after mild COVID-19. This clonotype was recorded a few times. TCRdb itself ran the 5' RACE reads through MiXCR, one entry per CDR3 protein. The profile covers roughly 80,000 distinct CDR3 sequences, with 20% to 30% appearing a single time and under 50% taken by the ten largest. The sequenced sample was PBMCs or a T cell subset sorted from them (not recorded which). This TCR was recovered from a man aged 18 to 30 who had mild COVID-19 (a few samples of this study predate the infection). Cell type and time point are not known.

The CDR3 reads CASSSPSGSGDEDTQYF. Written as DNA, the CDR3 is TGTGCCAGCAGTTCCCCCTCGGGTAGCGGGGATGAAGATACGCAGTATTTT. The chain has TRBV6-2 or TRBV6-3 and TRBJ2-3; 8 nucleotides match TRBD2. This CDR3 has 17 amino acids. The V gene's germline CDR1 is MNHEY and CDR2 SVGEGT. J lost 5 bases, V lost 4 bases, and 14 bases had no gene match.